The T cell receptor (beta chain) under discussion was sequenced for a study of blood T cell repertoires in COVID-19. CDR3 length equals 12 residues. The V and J ends lost 8 bases and 6 bases respectively, with 14 bases between them. CDR1 and CDR2 from the germline V gene are MNHEY and SVGAGI. Authors' processing steps: By means of reference gene primer amplification, nucleated cell counts were estimated. Sequencing was performed with immunoSEQ multiplex PCR; in TCRdb, only in-frame clones are kept and a portion is missing. D and trimming come from the DNA, and the V and J calls and clone size come from that table. The table records 140,000 to 150,000 clones, under 90% of them present only once.

The chain recombines TRBV6-5 with TRBJ2-7, with D possibly matching TRBD2 (5 bases). The TCR sequence derives from a human donor in a cohort sampled during active COVID-19. Sample: peripheral blood. For the CDR3, the DNA is TGTGCCAGCCCGTCGACCGCGGGCGAGCAGTACTTC. Encoded protein: CASPSTAGEQYF.